This T cell receptor (beta chain) comes out of a study of cytomegalovirus exposure and HLA in healthy donors. In the study overall: Of 398 genotyped donors, about 80% clustered with self-reported Caucasian donors. General observations from the study: According to a later analysis, most TCR beta chains associated with CMV appeared HLA-restricted.

PCR amplification relied on 60 Vbeta primers (plus 13 Jbeta primers). Sequencing used immunoSEQ multiplex PCR; TCRdb keeps in-frame clones, though not all of them. The table lists 95,000 to 150,000 clones, roughly 77% of them singletons. Turning to this clone: Antigen unknown.

Sequencing was done on a sample of PBMCs. The receptor's source is a man between 35 and 55 years old in good health and CMV-seronegative.

The CDR3 DNA reads TGTGCCAGCAGCGTAGCCCCCCCGGGACAGGGAGAGACCCAGTACTTC. This codes for CASSVAPPGQGETQYF. The chain employs TRBV9 and TRBJ2-5; 9 bases agree with TRBD1. The germline gives CDR1 SGDLS, CDR2 YYNGEE. The trim removed 0 bases at V and 4 bases at J, leaving 7 bases unmatched. The CDR3 contains 16 residues.